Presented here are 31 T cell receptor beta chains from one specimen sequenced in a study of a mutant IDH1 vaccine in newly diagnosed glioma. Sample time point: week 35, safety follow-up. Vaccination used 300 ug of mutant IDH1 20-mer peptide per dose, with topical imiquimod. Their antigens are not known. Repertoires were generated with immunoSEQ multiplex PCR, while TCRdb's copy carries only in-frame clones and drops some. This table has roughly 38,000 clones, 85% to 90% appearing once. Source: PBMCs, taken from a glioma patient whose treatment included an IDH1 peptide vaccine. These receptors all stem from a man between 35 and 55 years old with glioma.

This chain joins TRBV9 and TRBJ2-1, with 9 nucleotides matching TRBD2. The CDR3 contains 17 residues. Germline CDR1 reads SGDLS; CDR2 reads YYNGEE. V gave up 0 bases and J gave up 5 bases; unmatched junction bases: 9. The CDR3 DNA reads TGTGCCAGCAGCGTAGGGGCTAGCGGGAAGTACGACAATGAGCAGTTCTTC. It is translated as CASSVGASGKYDNEQFF.

CDR3 region: CASSFSGMNTEAFF. CDR3 DNA sequence: TGTGCCAGCAGCTTTTCGGGGATGAACACTGAAGCTTTCTTT. The chain carries TRBV7-9 and TRBJ1-1, with D hard to call. The CDR3 totals 14 residues. The germline gives CDR1 SEHNR, CDR2 FQNEAQ (reference sequence). With 3 bases removed from V and 0 bases from J, the gap between germline ends came to 8 bases.

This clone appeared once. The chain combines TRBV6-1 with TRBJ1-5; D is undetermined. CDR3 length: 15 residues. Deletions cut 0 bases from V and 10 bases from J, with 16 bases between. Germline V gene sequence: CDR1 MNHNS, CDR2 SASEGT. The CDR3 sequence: CASSEAAGLETPQHF. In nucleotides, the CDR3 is TGTGCCAGCAGTGAAGCCGCCGGCCTAGAGACTCCCCAGCATTTT.

CDR3 sequence (DNA): TGTGCCAGCAGTGAATTTGACAGGGCCGTTCTCTCCTACAATGAGCAGTTCTTC. Its protein product is CASSEFDRAVLSYNEQFF. J is TRBJ2-1 and V is TRBV25-1; 7 bases are shared with TRBD1. The CDR3 spans 18 residues. Germline assignment: CDR1 MGHDK and CDR2 SYGVNS. V gave up 1 base and J gave up 0 bases; unmatched junction bases: 9.

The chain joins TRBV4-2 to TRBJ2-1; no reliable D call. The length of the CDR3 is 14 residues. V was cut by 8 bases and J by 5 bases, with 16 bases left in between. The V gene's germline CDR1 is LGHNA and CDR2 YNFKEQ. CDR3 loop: CASGPSTLDNEQFF. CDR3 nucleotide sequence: TGTGCCAGCGGGCCTTCCACTCTCGACAATGAGCAGTTCTTC.

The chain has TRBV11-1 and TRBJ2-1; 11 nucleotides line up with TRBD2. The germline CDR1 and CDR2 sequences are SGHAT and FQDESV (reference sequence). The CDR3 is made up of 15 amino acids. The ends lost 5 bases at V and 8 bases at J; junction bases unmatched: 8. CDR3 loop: CASSRSGRAWDEQFF. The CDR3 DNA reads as TGTGCCAGCAGCCGTAGCGGGAGGGCCTGGGATGAGCAGTTCTTC.

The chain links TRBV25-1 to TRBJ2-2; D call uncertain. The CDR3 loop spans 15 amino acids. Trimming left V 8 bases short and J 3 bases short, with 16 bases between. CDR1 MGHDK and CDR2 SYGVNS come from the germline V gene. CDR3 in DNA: TGTGCCAGCGCCCCTCTAAGCAGATACACCGGGGAGCTGTTTTTT. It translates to CASAPLSRYTGELFF.

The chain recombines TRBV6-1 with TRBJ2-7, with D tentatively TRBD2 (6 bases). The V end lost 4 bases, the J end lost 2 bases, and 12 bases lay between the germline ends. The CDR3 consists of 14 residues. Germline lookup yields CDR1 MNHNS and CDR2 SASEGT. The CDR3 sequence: CASSGGTATYEQYF. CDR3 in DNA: TGTGCCAGCAGTGGCGGGACGGCAACCTACGAGCAGTACTTC.

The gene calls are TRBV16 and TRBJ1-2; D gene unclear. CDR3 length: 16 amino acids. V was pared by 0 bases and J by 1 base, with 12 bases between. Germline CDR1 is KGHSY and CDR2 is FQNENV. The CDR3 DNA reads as TGTGCCAGCAGCCAATCGTCAAGCGAGATTAACTATGGCTACACCTTC. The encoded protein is CASSQSSSEINYGYTF.

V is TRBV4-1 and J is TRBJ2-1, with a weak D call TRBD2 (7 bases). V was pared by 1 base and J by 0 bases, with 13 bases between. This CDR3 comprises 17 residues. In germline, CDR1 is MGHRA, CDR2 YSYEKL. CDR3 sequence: CASSQGTGGGSYNEQFF. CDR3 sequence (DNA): TGCGCCAGCAGCCAAGGTACGGGGGGCGGCTCCTACAATGAGCAGTTCTTC.

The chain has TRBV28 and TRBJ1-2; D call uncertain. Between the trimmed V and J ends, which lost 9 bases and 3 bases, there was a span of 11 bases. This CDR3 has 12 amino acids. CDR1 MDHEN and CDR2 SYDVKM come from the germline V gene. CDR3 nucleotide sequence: TGTGCCAGTATAACCGGCGACTATGGCTACACCTTC. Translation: CASITGDYGYTF.

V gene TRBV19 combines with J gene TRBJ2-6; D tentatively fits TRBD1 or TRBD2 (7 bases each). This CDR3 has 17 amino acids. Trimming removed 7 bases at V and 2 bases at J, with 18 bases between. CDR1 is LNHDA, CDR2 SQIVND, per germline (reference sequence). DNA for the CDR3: TGTGCCAGTAATCCCCGGGGAGGGGGCACTGGGGCCAACGTCCTGACTTTC. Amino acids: CASNPRGGGTGANVLTF.

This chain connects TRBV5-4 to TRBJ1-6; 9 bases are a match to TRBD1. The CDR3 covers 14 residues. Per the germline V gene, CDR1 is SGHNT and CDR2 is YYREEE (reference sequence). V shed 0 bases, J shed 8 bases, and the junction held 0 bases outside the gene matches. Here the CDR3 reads CASSLGQGDSPLHF. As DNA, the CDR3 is TGTGCCAGCAGCTTGGGACAGGGGGATTCACCCCTCCACTTT.

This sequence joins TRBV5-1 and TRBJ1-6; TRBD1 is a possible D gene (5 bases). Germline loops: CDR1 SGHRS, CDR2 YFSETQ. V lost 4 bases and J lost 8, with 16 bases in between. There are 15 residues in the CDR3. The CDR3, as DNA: TGCGCCAGCAGCGAAGAGGGGTTTAATTATTCACCCCTCCACTTT. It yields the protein CASSEEGFNYSPLHF.

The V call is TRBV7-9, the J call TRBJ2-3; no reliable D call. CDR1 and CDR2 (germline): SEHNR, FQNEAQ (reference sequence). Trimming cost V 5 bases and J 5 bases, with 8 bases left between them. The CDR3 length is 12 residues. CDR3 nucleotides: TGTGCCAGCAGCCCCCGTCGAGATACGCAGTATTTT. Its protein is CASSPRRDTQYF. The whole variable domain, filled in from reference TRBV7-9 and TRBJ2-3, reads DTGVSQNPRHKITKRGQNVTFRCDPISEHNRLYWYRQTLGQGPEFLTYFQNEAQLEKSRLLSDRFSAERPKGSFSTLEIQRTEQGDSAMYLCASSPRRDTQYFGPGTRLTVL.

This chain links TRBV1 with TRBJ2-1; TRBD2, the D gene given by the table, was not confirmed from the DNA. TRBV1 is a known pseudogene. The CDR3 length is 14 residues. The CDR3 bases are TGCACCAGCATCGACCCTACCGCGCGGGATGAGCAGTTCTTC. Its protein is CTSIDPTARDEQFF.

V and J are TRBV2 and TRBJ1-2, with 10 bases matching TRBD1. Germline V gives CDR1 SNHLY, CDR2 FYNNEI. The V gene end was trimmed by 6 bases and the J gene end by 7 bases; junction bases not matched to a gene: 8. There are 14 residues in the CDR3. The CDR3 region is CASRLTGGASGYTF. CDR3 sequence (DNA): TGTGCCAGCAGGTTGACAGGGGGCGCAAGTGGCTACACCTTC.

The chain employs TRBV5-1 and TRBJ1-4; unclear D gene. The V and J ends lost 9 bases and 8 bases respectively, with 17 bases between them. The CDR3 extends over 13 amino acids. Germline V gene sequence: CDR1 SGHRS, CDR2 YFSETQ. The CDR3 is CATAPGSGEKLFF. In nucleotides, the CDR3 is TGCGCCACGGCCCCGGGTTCGGGGGAAAAACTGTTTTTT.

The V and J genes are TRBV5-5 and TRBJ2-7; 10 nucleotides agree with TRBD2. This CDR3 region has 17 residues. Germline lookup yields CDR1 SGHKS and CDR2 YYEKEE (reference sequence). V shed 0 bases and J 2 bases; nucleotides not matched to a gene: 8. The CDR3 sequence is CASSLAWTSGGAYEQYF. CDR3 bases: TGTGCCAGCAGCTTGGCCTGGACTAGCGGAGGGGCCTACGAGCAGTACTTC.

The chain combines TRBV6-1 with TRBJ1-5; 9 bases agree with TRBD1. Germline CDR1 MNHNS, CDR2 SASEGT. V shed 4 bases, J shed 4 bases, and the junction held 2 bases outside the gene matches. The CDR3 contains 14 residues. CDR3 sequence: CASSGTGVNQPQHF. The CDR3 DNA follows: TGTGCCAGCAGTGGGACAGGGGTGAATCAGCCCCAGCATTTT.

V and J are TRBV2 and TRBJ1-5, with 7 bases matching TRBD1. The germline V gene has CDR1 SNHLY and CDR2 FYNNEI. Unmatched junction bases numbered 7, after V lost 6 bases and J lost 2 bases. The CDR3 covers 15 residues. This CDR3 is CASSPRDRGNQPQHF. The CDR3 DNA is TGTGCCAGCAGCCCCCGGGACAGAGGCAATCAGCCCCAGCATTTT.

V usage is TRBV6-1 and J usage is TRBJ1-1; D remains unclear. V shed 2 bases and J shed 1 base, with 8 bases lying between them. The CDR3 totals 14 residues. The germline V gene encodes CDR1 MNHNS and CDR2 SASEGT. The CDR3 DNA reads TGTGCCAGCAGTGAAAGGCGGCGGAACACTGAAGCTTTCTTT. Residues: CASSERRRNTEAFF.

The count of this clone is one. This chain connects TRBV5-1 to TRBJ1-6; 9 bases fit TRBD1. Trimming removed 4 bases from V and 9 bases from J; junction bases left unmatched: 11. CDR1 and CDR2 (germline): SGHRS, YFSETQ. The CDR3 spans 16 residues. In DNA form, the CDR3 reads TGCGCCAGCAGCGGTAGGACAGGGGACGATAGTTCACCCCTCCACTTT. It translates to CASSGRTGDDSSPLHF.

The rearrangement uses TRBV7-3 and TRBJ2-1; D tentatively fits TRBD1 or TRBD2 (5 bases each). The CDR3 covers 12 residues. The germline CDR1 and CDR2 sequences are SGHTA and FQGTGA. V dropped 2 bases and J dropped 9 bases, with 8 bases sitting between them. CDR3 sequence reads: CASSLPGREQFF. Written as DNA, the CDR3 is TGTGCCAGCAGCTTACCGGGACGTGAGCAGTTCTTC.

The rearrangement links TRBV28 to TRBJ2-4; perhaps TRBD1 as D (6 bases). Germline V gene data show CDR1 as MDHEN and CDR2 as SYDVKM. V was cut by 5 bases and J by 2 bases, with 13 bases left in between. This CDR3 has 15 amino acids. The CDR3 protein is CASSLPQGSKNIQYF. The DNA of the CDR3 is TGTGCCAGCAGTCTTCCTCAGGGGTCCAAAAACATTCAGTACTTC.

Here the CDR3 reads CASSLGPGSPSYNEQFF. CDR3 sequence (DNA): TGTGCCAGCAGCTTAGGGCCCGGGAGCCCCTCCTACAATGAGCAGTTCTTC. This chain connects TRBV7-2 to TRBJ2-1, with D perhaps matching TRBD2 (6 bases). V shed 1 base and J shed 0 bases, with 13 bases lying between them. The V gene's germline CDR1 is SGHTA and CDR2 FQGNSA. The CDR3 runs 17 residues.

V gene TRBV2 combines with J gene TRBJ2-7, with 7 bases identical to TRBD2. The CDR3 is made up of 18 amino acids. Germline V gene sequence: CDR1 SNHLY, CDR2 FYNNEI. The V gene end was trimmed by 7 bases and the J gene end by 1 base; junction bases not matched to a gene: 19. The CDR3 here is CASTLLPGEGTSSYEQYF. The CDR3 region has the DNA TGTGCCAGCACCCTGCTCCCCGGGGAGGGGACCTCTTCCTACGAGCAGTACTTC.

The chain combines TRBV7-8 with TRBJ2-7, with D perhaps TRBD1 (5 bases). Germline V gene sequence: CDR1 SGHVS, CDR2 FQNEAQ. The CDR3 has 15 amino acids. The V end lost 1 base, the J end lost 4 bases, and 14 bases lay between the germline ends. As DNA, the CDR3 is TGTGCCAGCAGCTTAGAATTAGGGGCCCTGTACGAGCAGTACGTC. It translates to CASSLELGALYEQYV.

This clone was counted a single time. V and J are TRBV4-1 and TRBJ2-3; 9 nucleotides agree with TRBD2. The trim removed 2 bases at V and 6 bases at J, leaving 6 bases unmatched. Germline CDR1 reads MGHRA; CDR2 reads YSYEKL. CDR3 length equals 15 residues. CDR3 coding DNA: TGCGCCAGCAGCCAACTGGGACTAGCTGGGGATACGCAGTATTTT. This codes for CASSQLGLAGDTQYF.

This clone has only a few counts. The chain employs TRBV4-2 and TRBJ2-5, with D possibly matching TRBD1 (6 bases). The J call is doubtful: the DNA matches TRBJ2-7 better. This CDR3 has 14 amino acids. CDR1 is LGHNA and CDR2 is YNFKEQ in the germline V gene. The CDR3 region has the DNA TGTGCCAGCAGCCAGGAGCGGACAGATTACGAGCAGTACTTC. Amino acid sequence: CASSQERTDYEQYF.

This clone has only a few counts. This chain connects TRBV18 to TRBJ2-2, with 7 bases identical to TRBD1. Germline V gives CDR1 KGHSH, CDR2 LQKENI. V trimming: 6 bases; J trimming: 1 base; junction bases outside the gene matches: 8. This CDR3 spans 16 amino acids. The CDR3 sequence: CASSNMGTENTGELFF. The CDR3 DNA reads TGTGCCAGCTCCAACATGGGGACAGAGAACACCGGGGAGCTGTTTTTT. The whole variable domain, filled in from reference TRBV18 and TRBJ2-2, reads NAGVMQNPRHLVRRRGQEARLRCSPMKGHSHVYWYRQLPEEGLKFMVYLQKENIIDESGMPKERFSAEFPKEGPSILRIQQVVRGDSAAYFCASSNMGTENTGELFFGEGSRLTVL.